This TCR beta chain was observed in a study of type 1 and type 2 diabetes patients. Study summary: From PBMCs, CD4+ and CD8+ T cells were isolated by magnetic microbeads. Findings of the study overall: With limited T2D and control samples, some T1D-only expanded clones may not be T1D-specific. Type 2 diabetes and control V and J usage correlated highly, around 0.97. Type 1 diabetes repertoires were significantly less diverse than type 2 diabetes ones.

Germline CDR1 and CDR2: LGHNA and YSLEER. V lost 4 bases and J lost 5, with 18 bases in between. CDR3 length: 17 residues. Genomic DNA was the PCR template. A primer set of 30 forward and 13 reverse primers amplified the CDR3. TCRdb recomputed calls from the multiplex PCR reads with MiXCR, one row per CDR3 protein. The sample holds about 290,000 distinct CDR3 sequences, around 47% seen once. Turning to this clonotype: The antigen is not known.

The chain recombines TRBV4-3 with TRBJ2-6; a weak D match, TRBD1 (5 bases). The origin of this receptor is a man aged 18 to 29 with type 2 diabetes. Input material: peripheral blood mononuclear cells (PBMCs). CDR3 nucleotides: TGCGCCAGCAGCCCACAGGACCCCCTTGGTTGGGCCAACGTCCTGACTTTC. Protein product: CASSPQDPLGWANVLTF.